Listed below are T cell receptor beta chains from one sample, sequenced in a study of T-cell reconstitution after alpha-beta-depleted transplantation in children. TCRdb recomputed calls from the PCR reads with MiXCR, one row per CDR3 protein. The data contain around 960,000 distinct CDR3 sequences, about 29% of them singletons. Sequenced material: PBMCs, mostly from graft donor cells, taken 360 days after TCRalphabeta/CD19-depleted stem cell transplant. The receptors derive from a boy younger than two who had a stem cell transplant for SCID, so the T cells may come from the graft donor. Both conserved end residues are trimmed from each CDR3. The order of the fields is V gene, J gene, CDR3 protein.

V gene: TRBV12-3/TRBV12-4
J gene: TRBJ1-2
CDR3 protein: ASSRTHANYGYT

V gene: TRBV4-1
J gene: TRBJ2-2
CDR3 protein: ASSQGRTGELF

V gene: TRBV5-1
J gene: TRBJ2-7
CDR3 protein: ASSLVVGISEQY

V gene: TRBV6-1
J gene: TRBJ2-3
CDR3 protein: ASSEPASGGRNTQY

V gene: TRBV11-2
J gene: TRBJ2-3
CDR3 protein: ASSLNGQRTDTQY

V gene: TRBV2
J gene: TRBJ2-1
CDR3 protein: ASSDDSTPFNEQF

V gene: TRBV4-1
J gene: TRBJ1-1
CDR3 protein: AISMGQGGTTEAF

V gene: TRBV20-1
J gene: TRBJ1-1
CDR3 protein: SASPLQGYEAF

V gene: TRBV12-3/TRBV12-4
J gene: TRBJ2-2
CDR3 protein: ASSRRQRRRGGELF

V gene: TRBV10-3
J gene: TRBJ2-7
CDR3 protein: AIREDGTNSYEQY

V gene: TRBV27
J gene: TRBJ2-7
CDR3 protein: ASSTSSGDLSYEQY

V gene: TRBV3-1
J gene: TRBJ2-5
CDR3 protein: ASSQGPGTGHQETQY

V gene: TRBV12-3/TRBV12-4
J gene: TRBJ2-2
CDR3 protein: ASSASPGPNTGELF

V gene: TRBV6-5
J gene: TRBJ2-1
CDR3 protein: ASSWGLDAYNEQF

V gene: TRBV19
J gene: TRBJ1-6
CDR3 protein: ASSIGVRPLH

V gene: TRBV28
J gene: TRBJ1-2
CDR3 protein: ASKSDRVFYGYT

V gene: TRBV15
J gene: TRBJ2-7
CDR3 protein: ATSRAGTGFYEQY

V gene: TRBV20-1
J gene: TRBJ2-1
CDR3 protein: SAETGTSGGWNEQF

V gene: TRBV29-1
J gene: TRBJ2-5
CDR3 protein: SVVGGLRETQY

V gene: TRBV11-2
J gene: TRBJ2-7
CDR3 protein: ASSLDLTGYEQY

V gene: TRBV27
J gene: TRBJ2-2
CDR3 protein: ASSLGWAFNTGELF

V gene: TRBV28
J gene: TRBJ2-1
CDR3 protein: ASSSTNRVSPYNEQF

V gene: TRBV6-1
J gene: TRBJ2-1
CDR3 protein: ASDRFFGANEQF

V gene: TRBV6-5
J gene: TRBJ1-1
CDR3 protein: ASSYNRDGLPEAF

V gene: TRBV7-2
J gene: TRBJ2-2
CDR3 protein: ASSSTPRVTGELF

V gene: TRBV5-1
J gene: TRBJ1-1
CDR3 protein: ASSLEISTEAF

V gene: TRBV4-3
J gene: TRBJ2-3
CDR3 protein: ASSQVPSGEADTQY

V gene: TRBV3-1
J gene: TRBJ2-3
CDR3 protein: ASSQDLRRGLAVPDTQY

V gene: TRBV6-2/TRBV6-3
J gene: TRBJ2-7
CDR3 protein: ASRTDTAYEQY

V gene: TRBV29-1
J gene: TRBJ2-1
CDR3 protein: SSQTRGSYNEQF

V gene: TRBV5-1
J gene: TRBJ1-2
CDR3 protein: ASSLDAGREGYT

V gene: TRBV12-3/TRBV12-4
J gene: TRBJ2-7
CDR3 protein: ASSASELVRGQY

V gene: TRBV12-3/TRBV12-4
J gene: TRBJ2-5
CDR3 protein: ASSSLGGGVRQETQY

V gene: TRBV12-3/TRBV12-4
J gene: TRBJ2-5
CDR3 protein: ASTPGETQY

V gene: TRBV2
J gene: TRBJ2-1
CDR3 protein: ASSGQRAPYNEQF

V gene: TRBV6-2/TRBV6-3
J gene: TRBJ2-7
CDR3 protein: ASSYRGRRSYEQY

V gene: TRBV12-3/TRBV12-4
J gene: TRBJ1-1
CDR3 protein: ASSFRQNTEAF

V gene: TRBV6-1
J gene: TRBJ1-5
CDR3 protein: ASIPGQGRGTRQPQH

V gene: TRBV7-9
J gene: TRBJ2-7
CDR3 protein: ASSLVQGISAQY

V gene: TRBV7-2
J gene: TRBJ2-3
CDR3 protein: ASSLVGDRGHTQY

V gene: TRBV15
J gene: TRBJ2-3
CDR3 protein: ATSRDFPGGTDTQY

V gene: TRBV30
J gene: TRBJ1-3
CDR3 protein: AWRTGGLGNTIY

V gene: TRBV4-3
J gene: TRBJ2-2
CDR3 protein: ASSQDSVAGELF

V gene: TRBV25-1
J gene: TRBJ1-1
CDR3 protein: ASSEWAGNTEAF

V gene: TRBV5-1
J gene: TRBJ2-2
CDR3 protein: ASTLRTANTGELF

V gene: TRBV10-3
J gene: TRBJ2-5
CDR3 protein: AISVPPGLAGAAGETQY

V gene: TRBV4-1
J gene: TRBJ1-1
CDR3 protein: ASSQRGVGTEAF

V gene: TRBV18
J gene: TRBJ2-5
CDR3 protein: ASSHWTTKETQY

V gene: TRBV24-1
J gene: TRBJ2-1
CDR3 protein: ATSRWGDEQF

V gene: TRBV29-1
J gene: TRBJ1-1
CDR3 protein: SAGQFEAF

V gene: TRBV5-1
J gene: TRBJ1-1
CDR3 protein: ASSLDDSLNTEAF

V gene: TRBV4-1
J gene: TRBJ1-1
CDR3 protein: ASSQGLPGGTEAF

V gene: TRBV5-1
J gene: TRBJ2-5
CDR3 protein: ASSLTSGPVGTQY

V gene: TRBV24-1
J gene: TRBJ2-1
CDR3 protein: ATSDPEGARNEQF

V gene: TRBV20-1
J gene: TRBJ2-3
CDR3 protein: SASPGTPNSPGQY